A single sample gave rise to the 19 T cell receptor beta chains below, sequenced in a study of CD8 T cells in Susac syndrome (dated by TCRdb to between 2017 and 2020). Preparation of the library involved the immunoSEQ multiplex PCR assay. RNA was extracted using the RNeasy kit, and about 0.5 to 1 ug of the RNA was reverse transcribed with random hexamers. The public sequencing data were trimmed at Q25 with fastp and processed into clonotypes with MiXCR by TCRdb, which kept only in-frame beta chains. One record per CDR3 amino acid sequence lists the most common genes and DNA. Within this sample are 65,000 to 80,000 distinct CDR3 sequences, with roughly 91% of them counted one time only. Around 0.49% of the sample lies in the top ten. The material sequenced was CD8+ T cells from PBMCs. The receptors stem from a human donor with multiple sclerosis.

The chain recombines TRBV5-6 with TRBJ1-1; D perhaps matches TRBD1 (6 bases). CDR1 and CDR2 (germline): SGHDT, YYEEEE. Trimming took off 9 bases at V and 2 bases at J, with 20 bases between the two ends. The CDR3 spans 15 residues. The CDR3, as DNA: TGTGCCACCAATCGGGACACAACGGTAAACACTGAAGCTTTCTTT. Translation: CATNRDTTVNTEAFF.

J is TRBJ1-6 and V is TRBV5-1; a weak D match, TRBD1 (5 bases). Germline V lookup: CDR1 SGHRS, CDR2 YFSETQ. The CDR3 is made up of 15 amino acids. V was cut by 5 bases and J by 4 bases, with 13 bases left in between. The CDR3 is CASRVTASYNSPLHF. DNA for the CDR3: TGCGCCAGCAGAGTGACAGCCTCGTATAATTCACCCCTCCACTTT.

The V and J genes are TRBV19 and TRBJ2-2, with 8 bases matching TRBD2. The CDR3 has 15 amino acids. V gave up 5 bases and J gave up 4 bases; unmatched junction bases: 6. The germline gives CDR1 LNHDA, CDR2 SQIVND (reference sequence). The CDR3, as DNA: TGTGCCAGTAGTCTAGCGGGCTCAGCCACCGGGGAGCTGTTTTTT. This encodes CASSLAGSATGELFF.

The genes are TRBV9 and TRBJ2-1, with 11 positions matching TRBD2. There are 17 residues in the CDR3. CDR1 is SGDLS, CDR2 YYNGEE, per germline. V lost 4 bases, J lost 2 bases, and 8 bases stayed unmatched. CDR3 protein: CASSSPPLAGAYNEQFF. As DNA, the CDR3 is TGTGCCAGCAGCTCACCCCCACTAGCGGGGGCCTACAATGAGCAGTTCTTC. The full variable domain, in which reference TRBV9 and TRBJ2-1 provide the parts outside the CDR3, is DSGVTQTPKHLITATGQRVTLRCSPRSGDLSVYWYQQSLDQGLQFLIQYYNGEERAKGNILERFSAQQFPDLHSELNLSSLELGDSALYFCASSSPPLAGAYNEQFFGPGTRLTVL.

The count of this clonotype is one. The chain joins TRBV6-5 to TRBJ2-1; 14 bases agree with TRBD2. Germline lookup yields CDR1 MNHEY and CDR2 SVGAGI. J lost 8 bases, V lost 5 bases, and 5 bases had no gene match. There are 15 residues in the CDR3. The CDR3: CASSKGTSGRYEQFF. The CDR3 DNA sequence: TGTGCCAGCAGTAAAGGGACTAGCGGGAGATATGAGCAGTTCTTC.

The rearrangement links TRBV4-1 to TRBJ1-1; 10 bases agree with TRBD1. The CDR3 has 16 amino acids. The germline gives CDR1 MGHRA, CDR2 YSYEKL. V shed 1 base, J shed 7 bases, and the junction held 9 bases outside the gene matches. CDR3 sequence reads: CASSQGTGGSEHEAFF. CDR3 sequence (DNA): TGCGCCAGCAGCCAAGGGACAGGGGGGTCGGAACATGAAGCTTTCTTT.

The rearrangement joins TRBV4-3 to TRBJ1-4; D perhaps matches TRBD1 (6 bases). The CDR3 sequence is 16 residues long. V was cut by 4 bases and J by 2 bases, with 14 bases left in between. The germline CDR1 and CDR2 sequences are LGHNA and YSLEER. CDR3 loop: CASSPQGRETNEKLFF. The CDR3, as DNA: TGCGCCAGCAGCCCCCAGGGGAGGGAGACTAATGAAAAACTGTTTTTT.

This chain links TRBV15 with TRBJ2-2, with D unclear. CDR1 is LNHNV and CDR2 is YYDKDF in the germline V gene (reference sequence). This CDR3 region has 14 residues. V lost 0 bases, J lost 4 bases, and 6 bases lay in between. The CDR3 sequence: CATSRDRATGELFF. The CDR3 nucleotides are TGTGCCACCAGCAGAGATCGGGCCACCGGGGAGCTGTTTTTT.

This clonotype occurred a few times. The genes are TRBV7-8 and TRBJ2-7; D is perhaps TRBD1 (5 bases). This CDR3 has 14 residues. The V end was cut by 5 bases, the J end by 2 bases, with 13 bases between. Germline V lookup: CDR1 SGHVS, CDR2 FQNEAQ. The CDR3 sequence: CASSTLQAPYEQYF. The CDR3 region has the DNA TGTGCCAGCAGCACCTTACAGGCCCCCTACGAGCAGTACTTC.

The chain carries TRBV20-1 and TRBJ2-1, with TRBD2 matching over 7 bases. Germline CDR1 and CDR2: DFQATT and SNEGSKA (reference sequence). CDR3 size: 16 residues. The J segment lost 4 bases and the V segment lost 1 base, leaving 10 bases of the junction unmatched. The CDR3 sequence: CSARALGSGTYNEQFF. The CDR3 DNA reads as TGCAGTGCTAGAGCGTTAGGGAGCGGGACTTACAATGAGCAGTTCTTC.

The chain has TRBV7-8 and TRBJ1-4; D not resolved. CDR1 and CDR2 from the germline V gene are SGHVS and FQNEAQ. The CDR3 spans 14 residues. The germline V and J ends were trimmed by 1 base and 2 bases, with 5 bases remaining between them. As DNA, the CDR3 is TGTGCCAGCAGCTTAGGGCTTACTAATGAAAAACTGTTTTTT. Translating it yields CASSLGLTNEKLFF. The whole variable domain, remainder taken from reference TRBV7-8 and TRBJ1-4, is GAGVSQSPRYKVAKRGQDVALRCDPISGHVSLFWYQQALGQGPEFLTYFQNEAQLDKSGLPSDRFFAERPEGSVSTLKIQRTQQEDSAVYLCASSLGLTNEKLFFGSGTQLSVL.

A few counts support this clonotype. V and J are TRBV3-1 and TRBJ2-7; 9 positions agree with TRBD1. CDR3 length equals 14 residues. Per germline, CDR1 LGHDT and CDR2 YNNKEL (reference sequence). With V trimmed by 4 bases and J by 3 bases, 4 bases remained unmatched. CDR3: CASSPGQGHYEQYF. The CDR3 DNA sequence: TGTGCCAGCAGCCCCGGACAGGGGCACTACGAGCAGTACTTC.

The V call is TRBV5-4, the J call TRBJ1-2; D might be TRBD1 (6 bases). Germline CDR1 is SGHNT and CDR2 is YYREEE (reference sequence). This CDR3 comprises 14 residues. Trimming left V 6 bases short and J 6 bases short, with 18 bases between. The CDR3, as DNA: TGTGCCAGCACCATCTCGGGAGGGGGGAATGGCTACACCTTC. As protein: CASTISGGGNGYTF.

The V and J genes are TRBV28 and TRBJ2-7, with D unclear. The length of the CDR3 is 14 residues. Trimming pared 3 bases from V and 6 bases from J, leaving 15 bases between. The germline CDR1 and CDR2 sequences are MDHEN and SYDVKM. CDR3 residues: CASSLLRVMSEQYF. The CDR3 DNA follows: TGTGCCAGCAGTTTGTTGCGAGTGATGAGCGAGCAGTACTTC.

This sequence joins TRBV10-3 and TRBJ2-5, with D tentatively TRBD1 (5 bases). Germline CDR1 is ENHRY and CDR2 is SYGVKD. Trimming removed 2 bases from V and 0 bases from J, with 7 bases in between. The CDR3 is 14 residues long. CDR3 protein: CAISEDSHQETQYF. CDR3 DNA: TGTGCCATCAGTGAGGACAGTCACCAAGAGACCCAGTACTTC.

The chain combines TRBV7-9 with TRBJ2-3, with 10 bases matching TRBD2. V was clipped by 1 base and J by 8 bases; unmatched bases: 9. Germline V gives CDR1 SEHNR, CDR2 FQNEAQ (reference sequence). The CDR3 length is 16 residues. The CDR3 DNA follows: TGTGCCAGCAGCTTAGGCGAGAGCGGGGGGGCTGGTACGCAGTATTTT. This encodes CASSLGESGGAGTQYF.

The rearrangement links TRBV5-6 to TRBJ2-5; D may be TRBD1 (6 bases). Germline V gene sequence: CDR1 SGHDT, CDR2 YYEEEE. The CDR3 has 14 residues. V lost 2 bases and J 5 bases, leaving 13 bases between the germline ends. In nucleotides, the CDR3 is TGTGCCAGCAGCTTAGTGGGGGCCAGGGAGACCCAGTACTTC. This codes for CASSLVGARETQYF.

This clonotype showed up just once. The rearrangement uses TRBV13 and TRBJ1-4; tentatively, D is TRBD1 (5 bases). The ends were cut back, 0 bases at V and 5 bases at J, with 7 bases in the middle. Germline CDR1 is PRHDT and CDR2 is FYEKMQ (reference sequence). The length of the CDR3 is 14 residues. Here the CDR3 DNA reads TGTGCCAGCAGCTTAGGACGGACAAATGAAAAACTGTTTTTT. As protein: CASSLGRTNEKLFF. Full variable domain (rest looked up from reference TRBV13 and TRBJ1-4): AAGVIQSPRHLIKEKRETATLKCYPIPRHDTVYWYQQGPGQDPQFLISFYEKMQSDKGSIPDRFSAQQFSDYHSELNMSSLELGDSALYFCASSLGRTNEKLFFGSGTQLSVL.

CDR3 nucleotides: TGCGCCAGCAGAGGACAGGGTTACAATGAGCAGTTCTTC. Encoded protein: CASRGQGYNEQFF. This sequence joins TRBV10-2 and TRBJ2-1, with 8 bases that match TRBD1. This CDR3 is built from 13 residues. Germline V lookup: CDR1 WSHSY, CDR2 SAAADI. The J segment lost 4 bases and the V segment lost 6 bases, leaving 2 bases of the junction unmatched.